This TCR beta chain stems from a study of shared clonotypes between healthy human individuals (TCRdb year 2020). Describing the broader study: The cohort comprised two women and a few men aged 18 to 49 years. For each donor, CD4 naive and CD4 memory were each given three plates, CD8 naive was given two plates, and CD8 memory was given one plate. To estimate repertoire size and how much clonotype sharing occurs between individuals, the study deeply sequenced the blood TCR repertoires of about 5 healthy adults. Different laboratories and diverse techniques were used to prepare libraries and sequence TCR repertoires, to increase sequencing depth and limit assay-specific biases. Each donor's leukapheresis produced roughly between roughly 0.94 and 9.5 billion PBMCs.

Results the study describes overall, beyond this receptor: Based on pairwise subsampling, the degree of clonotype sharing among donors was expected to be affected by sequencing depth. Incomplete sequencing was indicated by rarefaction of sorted-subset datasets, despite the large sequencing depth. About 5% of naive CD4, 3.5% of naive CD8, about 2.4% of memory CD4, and approximately 0.4% of memory CD8 clonotypes were shared across four donors. Because the study included a small number of donors, the genetic and exposure-history diversity represented was limited. Compared with non-shared clonotypes, the clonotypes found in all four sorted-subset donors had higher generation probabilities. Naive subsets generally had larger estimated clonotype richness than memory subsets. Sampling was restricted to blood, and TCR repertoires in tissues likely differ from the TCR repertoires found in blood.

From its cysteine to its phenylalanine, the CDR3 spans 13 amino acids. The only DNA kept is the CDR3, 39 bases in frame from the first base. Per the germline V gene, SGHNT is the CDR1 and YENEEA is the CDR2. The junction carries 5 bases between V and J, which are trimmed by 0 bases and 3 bases respectively. For this clone: Its specific antigen is unknown. Base qualities are not at hand, and no much larger clone is one base apart.

The donors were healthy, HIV-negative adults who had no recently reported acute infections or vaccinations. All donors were Caucasian adults living in Nashville, Tennessee, USA. CD4+ T cells were enriched by magnetic negative selection, after which naive cells were positively selected on CD45RA and the negative fraction was taken as the memory subset. After blood collection by leukapheresis, PBMCs were isolated using Ficoll-Histopaque density gradient centrifugation and then cryopreserved in the vapor phase of liquid nitrogen. Purity and quantity of every magnetically sorted T cell population were checked by analytical flow cytometry. Each sorted fraction had its genomic DNA isolated and then quantified by UV absorbance on a Nanodrop 2000c. Using the deep immunoSEQ assay, TCR CDR3 regions were amplified from genomic DNA by multiplex PCR. For each cell subset, the extracted genomic DNA was distributed evenly across all wells of several immunoSEQ 96-well plates, and each plate served as one replicate. For sorted subsets, 150 to 250 ng of genomic DNA, equivalent to 30,000 or so T cell genomes, went into each replicate PCR. Purified libraries were measured with a Qubit 3.0 fluorometer, size-checked on a Bioanalyzer 2100, and measured again with the KAPA Library Quantification kit. Every immunoSEQ 96-well plate was sequenced on a dedicated single-read 150-cycle Illumina NextSeq 550 flow cell. For the original study's pipeline: Because the immunoSEQ output held only junctional sequences and lacked quality scores, the filtering could not match the filtering applied to full-length reads. To assign V/J genes and CDR3, sequences were annotated using PyIR, a Python wrapper for IgBLAST v1.9, with IMGT germline references. Reads were removed for weak V/J assignments (E-value above 1e-6), missing CDR3, stop codons, out-of-frame junctions, or ambiguous translated residues. V3J clonotypes were defined by identical inferred V gene, J gene, and CDR3 amino acid sequence. To compute the percentage overlap between repertoires, the number of shared unique clonotypes was divided by the size of the smaller repertoire. Repertoire richness was assessed with RTK rarefaction, the Chao1 estimator, and Recon v2.1 estimates of unobserved clonotypes. OLGA was used to compute generation probabilities for all TCRbeta clonotypes that the gDNA method yielded from a few donors. The source is immuneACCESS, and TCRdb retained only in-frame sequences with V and J called. Part of the clones is not carried over; for the studies checked, unresolved V genes explain less than half of this, and the remainder is unexplained. V, J and clone size reflect that table, while D and trimming were determined from the DNA. For this sample the table gives roughly 300,000 clones, of which about 70% were detected only once. About 10% of the sample lies in the top ten.

Sequenced input: memory CD4+ T cells sorted from blood. Explained via the paper, the cell subset or site label denotes: CD45RA-negative fraction. This TCR was sampled from a man between 25 and 39 years old in good health. This sequence uses TRBV11-3 and TRBJ2-5; the best D guess is TRBD2, with 5 bases matching. At the DNA level, the sequence is TGTGCCAGCAGCTTAGAGAGGGAAGAGACCCAGTACTTC. Its protein product is CASSLEREETQYF.